What follows are 32 T cell receptor beta chains derived from one specimen sequenced in a study of cytomegalovirus exposure and HLA in healthy donors. PCR employed 60 Vbeta and 13 Jbeta primers. Some clones are missing from TCRdb's copy, which holds only in-frame ones; the method was immunoSEQ multiplex PCR. Among fewer than 40,000 clones, roughly 85% were seen once, and the ten largest hold about an eighth. Material: PBMCs. These TCRs come from a woman aged 40 to 55 in good health and CMV-seropositive.

This clone is a singleton in its sample. The chain is built from TRBV5-1 and TRBJ2-2, with D perhaps TRBD1 (6 bases). Trimming pared 6 bases from V and 0 bases from J, leaving 9 bases between. CDR3 length equals 14 residues. CDR1 is SGHRS and CDR2 is YFSETQ in the germline V gene. CDR3 in amino acids: CASIGTTNTGELFF. Here the CDR3 DNA reads TGCGCCAGCATTGGGACAACGAACACCGGGGAGCTGTTTTTT. Full variable domain (outside the CDR3, taken from reference TRBV5-1 and TRBJ2-2): KAGVTQTPRYLIKTRGQQVTLSCSPISGHRSVSWYQQTPGQGLQFLFEYFSETQRNKGNFPGRFSGRQFSNSRSEMNVSTLELGDSALYLCASIGTTNTGELFFGEGSRLTVL.

This clone has only one observation. The chain is built from TRBV18 and TRBJ2-3, with a tentative D call TRBD2 (6 bases). In germline, CDR1 is KGHSH, CDR2 LQKENI. V was shortened by 2 bases and J by 15 bases, with 15 bases between the two germline ends. The CDR3 runs 12 residues. For the CDR3, the DNA is TGTGCCAGCTCACCATCGGGAGCAATAGGATATTTT. Encoded protein: CASSPSGAIGYF.

The chain employs TRBV14 and TRBJ2-3, with 7 bases fitting TRBD2. Germline CDR1 SGHDN, CDR2 FVKESK. With V trimmed by 1 base and J by 2 bases, 6 bases remained unmatched. This CDR3 contains 16 residues. The CDR3 sequence is CASSQGRGSVTDTQYF. CDR3 nucleotide sequence: TGTGCCAGCAGCCAAGGGCGGGGGAGTGTCACAGATACGCAGTATTTT.

This clone came up once. The chain links TRBV5-6 to TRBJ2-7; D possibly corresponds to TRBD1 (5 bases). The CDR3 consists of 12 residues. Per the germline V gene, CDR1 is SGHDT and CDR2 is YYEEEE. Between the trimmed V and J ends, which lost 4 bases and 6 bases, there was a span of 11 bases. CDR3 amino acids: CASSASDSEQYF. CDR3 in DNA: TGTGCCAGCAGCGCCTCCGACAGCGAGCAGTACTTC.

This clone showed up just once. The V gene is TRBV19, the J gene TRBJ1-1, with no clear D. Germline CDR1 is LNHDA and CDR2 is SQIVND (reference sequence). V lost 5 bases and J lost 1, with 8 bases in between. The CDR3 is 13 residues long. CDR3 in amino acids: CASSVGGNTEAFF. CDR3 in DNA: TGTGCCAGTAGTGTTGGCGGGAACACTGAAGCTTTCTTT.

J is TRBJ1-2 and V is TRBV16, with a possible D match to TRBD1 (6 bases). Trimming pared 0 bases from V and 4 bases from J, leaving 15 bases between. Germline CDR1 and CDR2: KGHSY and FQNENV. This CDR3 is 16 amino acids long. This CDR3 is CASSQSGGLGIYGYTF. In nucleotides, the CDR3 is TGTGCCAGCAGCCAATCGGGGGGGCTCGGCATCTATGGCTACACCTTC.

This chain uses TRBV6-6 with TRBJ2-3, with 7 bases fitting TRBD1. This CDR3 has 14 amino acids. The V segment lost 5 bases and the J segment 4 bases; nucleotides outside the gene matches: 6. CDR1 and CDR2 (germline): MNHNY, SVGAGI (reference sequence). The CDR3 DNA follows: TGTGCCAGCAGTCGAATACAGGGGCCAGATACGCAGTATTTT. Translation: CASSRIQGPDTQYF.

The genes are TRBV25-1 and TRBJ2-5; D not resolved. The germline V and J ends were trimmed by 6 bases and 0 bases, with 11 bases remaining between them. The CDR3 contains 14 residues. Germline V gene data show CDR1 as MGHDK and CDR2 as SYGVNS. The CDR3 is CASSSGSYQETQYF. CDR3 coding DNA: TGTGCCAGCAGCTCCGGGTCTTACCAAGAGACCCAGTACTTC. Full variable domain (outside the CDR3, taken from reference TRBV25-1 and TRBJ2-5): EADIYQTPRYLVIGTGKKITLECSQTMGHDKMYWYQQDPGMELHLIHYSYGVNSTEKGDLSSESTVSRIRTEHFPLTLESARPSHTSQYLCASSSGSYQETQYFGPGTRLLVL.

The chain employs TRBV7-8 and TRBJ2-7, with D maybe TRBD2 (6 bases). Trimming stripped 1 base from V and 0 bases from J, with 10 bases between. CDR3 size: 15 residues. Germline values: CDR1 SGHVS, CDR2 FQNEAQ. The CDR3 is CASSLGGGSSYEQYF. The CDR3, as DNA: TGTGCCAGCAGCTTAGGTGGGGGGAGCTCCTACGAGCAGTACTTC. The entire variable domain, with the rest obtained from reference TRBV7-8 and TRBJ2-7, is as follows: GAGVSQSPRYKVAKRGQDVALRCDPISGHVSLFWYQQALGQGPEFLTYFQNEAQLDKSGLPSDRFFAERPEGSVSTLKIQRTQQEDSAVYLCASSLGGGSSYEQYFGPGTRLTVT.

This clone was picked up one time. Its ends do not fully match the called genes, so a read error is possible. This CDR3 is also generated by other DNA sequences in the sample. CDR3 nucleotides: TGCGCCAGTAGTATCCGAGTTAATGAAAAACTGTTTTTT. Translating gives CASSIRVNEKLFF. The V gene is TRBV19, the J gene TRBJ1-4; D not resolved. CDR1 is LNHDA and CDR2 is SQIVND in the germline V gene (reference sequence). The CDR3 has 13 amino acids.

V gene TRBV11-3 combines with J gene TRBJ2-7, with a possible D match to TRBD1 (6 bases). The V end was cut by 5 bases, the J end by 0 bases, with 14 bases between. Germline assignment: CDR1 SGHNT and CDR2 YENEEA. This CDR3 contains 15 residues. CDR3 region: CASSPTGQSSYEQYF. CDR3 DNA: TGTGCCAGCAGCCCGACAGGCCAGAGCTCCTACGAGCAGTACTTC.

This chain connects TRBV7-2 to TRBJ2-1; D might be TRBD2 (5 bases). With 5 bases removed from V and 0 bases from J, the gap between germline ends came to 11 bases. CDR1 is SGHTA, CDR2 FQGNSA, per germline. The CDR3 covers 15 residues. The CDR3 loop is CASSPEGSSYNEQFF. CDR3 nucleotides: TGTGCCAGCAGCCCTGAAGGGAGCTCCTACAATGAGCAGTTCTTC.

The chain couples TRBV7-9 to TRBJ1-4; D uncertain. Per the germline V gene, CDR1 is SEHNR and CDR2 is FQNEAQ (reference sequence). This CDR3 comprises 14 residues. V was shortened by 3 bases and J by 8 bases, with 13 bases between the two germline ends. CDR3 in amino acids: CASSFIGVGEKLFF. CDR3 coding DNA: TGTGCCAGCAGCTTTATCGGGGTAGGGGAAAAACTGTTTTTT.

The gene calls are TRBV7-2 and TRBJ2-5, with unresolved D. Trimming stripped 4 bases from V and 5 bases from J, with 8 bases between. CDR1 is SGHTA and CDR2 is FQGNSA in the germline V gene. This CDR3 is built from 12 residues. CDR3 in DNA: TGTGCCAGCAGCTCCCAGAGGGAGACCCAGTACTTC. Translation: CASSSQRETQYF.

V and J are TRBV5-8 and TRBJ2-3; the D gene is possibly TRBD2 (6 bases). This CDR3 has 13 residues. Trimming removed 5 bases at V and 5 bases at J, with 12 bases between. Per germline, CDR1 SGHTS and CDR2 YDEGEE. CDR3 in amino acids: CASSWERVDTQYF. The CDR3 coding sequence is TGTGCCAGCAGTTGGGAGCGGGTAGATACGCAGTATTTT.

The genes are TRBV7-2 and TRBJ1-4; D is unclear. The germline V and J ends were trimmed by 1 base and 5 bases, with 11 bases remaining between them. The V gene's germline CDR1 is SGHTA and CDR2 FQGNSA. The CDR3 totals 15 residues. The CDR3 sequence is CASSLGGSWNEKLFF. For the CDR3, the DNA is TGTGCCAGCAGCTTAGGTGGCAGTTGGAATGAAAAACTGTTTTTT.

V and J are TRBV7-9 and TRBJ2-5; 10 positions match TRBD1. With 11 bases clipped from V and 4 bases from J, the junction kept 10 bases outside the gene matches. The germline V gene encodes CDR1 SEHNR and CDR2 FQNEAQ (reference sequence). The CDR3 extends over 14 amino acids. Written as DNA, the CDR3 is TGTGCCGCCGGGAGGACAGGGGGAGGAGAGACCCAGTACTTC. The encoded protein is CAAGRTGGGETQYF.

The rearrangement uses TRBV5-4 and TRBJ2-1; D may be TRBD1 (5 bases). V shed 1 base and J shed 6 bases, with 8 bases lying between them. CDR1 SGHNT and CDR2 YYREEE come from the germline V gene (reference sequence). The CDR3 has 13 amino acids. CDR3 DNA: TGTGCCAGCAGCTTGCAGGGTGGCAATGAGCAGTTCTTC. It codes for CASSLQGGNEQFF.

This clone was picked up a small number of times. V and J are TRBV27 and TRBJ1-2; 7 bases map to TRBD1. The V segment lost 2 bases and the J segment 5 bases; nucleotides outside the gene matches: 5. From germline, CDR1 is MNHEY and CDR2 SMNVEV (reference sequence). CDR3 size: 14 residues. CDR3 bases: TGTGCCAGCAGTTTAGGGGACAGCGATTATGGCTACACCTTC. This translates into CASSLGDSDYGYTF.

A remark on this clone: In the same sample, other DNA sequences code for this CDR3. This chain links TRBV9 with TRBJ2-2, with 12 bases matching TRBD2. CDR1 is SGDLS, CDR2 YYNGEE, per germline. V shed 3 bases and J 7 bases; nucleotides not matched to a gene: 10. This CDR3 is built from 17 residues. The CDR3 protein is CASSEHLAGGRFGELFF. In DNA, the CDR3 is TGTGCCAGCAGCGAACACCTAGCGGGGGGGCGGTTCGGGGAGCTGTTTTTT.

This clone has only a few counts. This chain uses TRBV28 with TRBJ1-2; 7 bases are shared with TRBD1. Germline V lookup: CDR1 MDHEN, CDR2 SYDVKM. The CDR3 has 14 residues. V was pared by 5 bases and J by 4 bases, with 7 bases of the junction left unmatched. CDR3 bases: TGTGCCAGCAGTCTAAGGACAGGTACCTATGGCTACACCTTC. Translating gives CASSLRTGTYGYTF.

The chain employs TRBV7-9 and TRBJ1-1, with 7 bases that match TRBD1. The germline V gene encodes CDR1 SEHNR and CDR2 FQNEAQ (reference sequence). The trim removed 5 bases at V and 6 bases at J, leaving 3 bases unmatched. The CDR3 spans 12 residues. The CDR3 DNA reads as TGTGCCAGCAGCATCGACAGGGCTGAAGCTTTCTTT. Its translation is CASSIDRAEAFF.

This clone is termed medium-sized. The chain is built from TRBV4-3 and TRBJ2-3, with D possibly matching TRBD1 (6 bases). V shed 4 bases and J shed 2 bases, with 16 bases lying between them. Germline V lookup: CDR1 LGHNA, CDR2 YSLEER. The CDR3 is 16 residues long. CDR3 protein: CASSPQYTGNTDTQYF. For the CDR3, the DNA is TGCGCCAGCAGCCCCCAGTACACAGGGAACACAGATACGCAGTATTTT.

V usage is TRBV5-1 and J usage is TRBJ1-1; 7 bases fit TRBD1. This CDR3 has 14 residues. Germline values: CDR1 SGHRS, CDR2 YFSETQ. J lost 4 bases, V lost 0 bases, and 3 bases had no gene match. CDR3 nucleotides: TGCGCCAGCAGCTTGGGCCCAGGGGGCACTGAAGCTTTCTTT. This sequence encodes CASSLGPGGTEAFF.

V is TRBV7-9 and J is TRBJ2-3; 16 bases match TRBD2. Germline V gene sequence: CDR1 SEHNR, CDR2 FQNEAQ (reference sequence). V lost 4 bases, J lost 2 bases, and 9 bases stayed unmatched. This CDR3 is 19 amino acids long. The CDR3 coding sequence is TGTGCCAGCAGCTCCGGGACTAGCGGGGGGGCCTTCCTCACAGATACGCAGTATTTT. The encoded protein is CASSSGTSGGAFLTDTQYF.

The chain couples TRBV11-2 to TRBJ2-7; TRBD2 agrees at 8 bases. Germline V gene lookup returns CDR1 SGHAT and CDR2 FQNNGV. The junction had 11 bases not matched to a gene; V was cut back by 6 bases and J by 4 bases. This CDR3 has 15 amino acids. CDR3 residues: CASRRGPSGLYEQYF. DNA for the CDR3: TGTGCCAGCAGACGGGGGCCTAGCGGGCTTTACGAGCAGTACTTC.

This chain uses TRBV5-4 with TRBJ1-2; 7 bases match TRBD1. Germline CDR1 SGHNT, CDR2 YYREEE (reference sequence). The CDR3 runs 13 residues. Trimming took 3 bases from V and 7 from J; bases not matched to a gene: 6. The CDR3: CASSSGQRVGYTF. CDR3 in DNA: TGTGCCAGCAGCTCGGGACAGAGAGTTGGCTACACCTTC.

The CDR3 loop is CASSGRWASSGNTIYF. The CDR3, as DNA: TGTGCCAGCAGTGGTCGATGGGCCTCCTCTGGAAACACCATATATTTT. The chain joins TRBV25-1 to TRBJ1-3; unclear D gene. Trimming took 4 bases from V and 0 from J, leaving 13 bases between them. Germline CDR1 reads MGHDK; CDR2 reads SYGVNS. This CDR3 contains 16 residues.

This chain joins TRBV6-4 and TRBJ1-6; a possible D gene is TRBD1 (6 bases). Trimming removed 6 bases from V and 8 bases from J, with 11 bases in between. The CDR3 length is 13 residues. Germline V gene data show CDR1 as MRHNA and CDR2 as SNTAGT. CDR3 protein: CASSRGEDSPLHF. CDR3 nucleotide sequence: TGTGCCAGCAGCAGGGGTGAAGATTCACCCCTCCACTTT.

The chain uses TRBV5-1 and TRBJ2-2; 7 nucleotides match TRBD1. V was pared by 7 bases and J by 0 bases, with 6 bases of the junction left unmatched. In germline, CDR1 is SGHRS, CDR2 YFSETQ. CDR3 length equals 15 residues. The CDR3 DNA reads TGCGCCAGCGCTGCCGGGACAGCGAACACCGGGGAGCTGTTTTTT. It translates to CASAAGTANTGELFF.

The chain couples TRBV5-1 to TRBJ2-6, with 7 bases aligning to TRBD1. Germline lookup yields CDR1 SGHRS and CDR2 YFSETQ. With V trimmed by 7 bases and J by 2 bases, 3 bases remained unmatched. This CDR3 comprises 14 residues. CDR3 nucleotide sequence: TGCGCCAGCCAAGACAGGGCTGGGGCCAACGTCCTGACTTTC. Translated, it gives CASQDRAGANVLTF.

The chain joins TRBV19 to TRBJ2-7, with 7 bases fitting TRBD1. This CDR3 spans 13 amino acids. Germline V gene lookup returns CDR1 LNHDA and CDR2 SQIVND (reference sequence). With V trimmed by 5 bases and J by 3 bases, 4 bases remained unmatched. The chain's CDR3 is CASSPRQGYEQYF. In DNA, the CDR3 is TGTGCCAGTAGTCCACGACAGGGCTACGAGCAGTACTTC.